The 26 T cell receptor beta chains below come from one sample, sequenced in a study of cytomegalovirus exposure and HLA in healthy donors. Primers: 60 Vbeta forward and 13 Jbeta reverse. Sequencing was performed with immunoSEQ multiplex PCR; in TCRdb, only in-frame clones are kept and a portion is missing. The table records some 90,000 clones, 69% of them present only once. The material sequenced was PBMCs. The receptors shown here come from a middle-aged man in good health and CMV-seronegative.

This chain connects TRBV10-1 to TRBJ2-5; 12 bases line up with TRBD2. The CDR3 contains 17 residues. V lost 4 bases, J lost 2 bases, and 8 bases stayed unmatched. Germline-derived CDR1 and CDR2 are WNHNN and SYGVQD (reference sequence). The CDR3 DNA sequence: TGCGCCAGCAGTGGGCTAGCGGGGGGGCCAGCGCAAGAGACCCAGTACTTC. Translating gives CASSGLAGGPAQETQYF.

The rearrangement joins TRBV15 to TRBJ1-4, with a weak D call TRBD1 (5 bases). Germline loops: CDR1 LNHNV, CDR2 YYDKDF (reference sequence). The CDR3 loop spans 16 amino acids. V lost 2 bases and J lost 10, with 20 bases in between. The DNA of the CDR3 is TGTGCCACCAGCAGAACTTTAGGGGCCATTCCAGGAAAACTGTTTTTT. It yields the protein CATSRTLGAIPGKLFF.

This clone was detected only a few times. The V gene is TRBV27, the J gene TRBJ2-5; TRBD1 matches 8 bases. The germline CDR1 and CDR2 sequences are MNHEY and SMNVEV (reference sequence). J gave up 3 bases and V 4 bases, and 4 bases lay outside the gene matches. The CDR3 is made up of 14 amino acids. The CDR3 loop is CASSSPGQEETQYF. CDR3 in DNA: TGTGCCAGCAGTTCCCCGGGACAGGAAGAGACCCAGTACTTC.

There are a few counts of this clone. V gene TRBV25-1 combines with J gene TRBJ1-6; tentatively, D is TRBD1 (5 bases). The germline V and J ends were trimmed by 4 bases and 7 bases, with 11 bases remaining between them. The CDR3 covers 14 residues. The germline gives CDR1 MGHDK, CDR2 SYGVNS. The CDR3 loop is CASSVSGVNSPLHF. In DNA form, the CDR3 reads TGTGCCAGCAGTGTATCGGGGGTCAATTCACCCCTCCACTTT.

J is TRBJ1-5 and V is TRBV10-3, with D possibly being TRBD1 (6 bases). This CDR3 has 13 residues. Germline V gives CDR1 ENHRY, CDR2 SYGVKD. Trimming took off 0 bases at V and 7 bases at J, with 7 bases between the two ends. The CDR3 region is CAISESRGQPQHF. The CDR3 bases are TGTGCCATCAGTGAGTCCAGGGGACAGCCCCAGCATTTT.

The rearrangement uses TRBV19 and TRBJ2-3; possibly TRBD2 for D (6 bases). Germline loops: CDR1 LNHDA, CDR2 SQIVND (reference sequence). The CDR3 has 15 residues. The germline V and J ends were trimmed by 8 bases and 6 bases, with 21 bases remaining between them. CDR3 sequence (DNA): TGTGCCAGTGGGATAGCGGATGATGGGGGGGATACGCAGTATTTT. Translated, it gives CASGIADDGGDTQYF.

CDR3 in amino acids: CASSRNRAPNEKLFF. CDR3 in DNA: TGTGCCAGCAGCCGCAACAGGGCCCCCAATGAAAAACTGTTTTTT. The chain carries TRBV11-2 and TRBJ1-4, with D perhaps matching TRBD1 (6 bases). Per the germline V gene, CDR1 is SGHAT and CDR2 is FQNNGV. Trimming removed 5 bases from V and 5 bases from J, with 15 bases in between. CDR3 size: 15 residues.

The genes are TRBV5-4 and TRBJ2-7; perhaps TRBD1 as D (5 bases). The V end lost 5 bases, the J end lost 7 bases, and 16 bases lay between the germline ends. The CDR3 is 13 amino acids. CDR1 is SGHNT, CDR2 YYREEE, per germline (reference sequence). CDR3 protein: CASRPKDTWEQYF. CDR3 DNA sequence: TGTGCCAGCAGACCCAAGGACACCTGGGAGCAGTACTTC.

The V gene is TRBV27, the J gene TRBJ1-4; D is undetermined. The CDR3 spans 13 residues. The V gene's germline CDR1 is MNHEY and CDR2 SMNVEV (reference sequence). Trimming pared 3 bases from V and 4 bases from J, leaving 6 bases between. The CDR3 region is CASSFQVNEKLFF. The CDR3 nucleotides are TGTGCCAGCAGTTTTCAGGTTAATGAAAAACTGTTTTTT. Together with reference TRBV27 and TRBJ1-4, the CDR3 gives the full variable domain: EAQVTQNPRYLITVTGKKLTVTCSQNMNHEYMSWYRQDPGLGLRQIYYSMNVEVTDKGDVPEGYKVSRKEKRNFPLILESPSPNQTSLYFCASSFQVNEKLFFGSGTQLSVL.

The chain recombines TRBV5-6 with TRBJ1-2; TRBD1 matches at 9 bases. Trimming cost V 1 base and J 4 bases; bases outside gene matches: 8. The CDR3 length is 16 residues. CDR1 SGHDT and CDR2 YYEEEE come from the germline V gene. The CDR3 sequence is CASSLYRGLVTYGYTF. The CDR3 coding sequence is TGTGCCAGCAGCTTGTACAGGGGGCTGGTTACCTATGGCTACACCTTC.

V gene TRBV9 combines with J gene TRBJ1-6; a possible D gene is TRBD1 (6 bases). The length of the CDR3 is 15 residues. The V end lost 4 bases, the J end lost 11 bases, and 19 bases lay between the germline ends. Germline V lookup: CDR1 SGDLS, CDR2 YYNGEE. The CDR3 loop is CASSPLGGAETPLHF. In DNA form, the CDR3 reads TGTGCCAGCAGCCCCTTGGGGGGGGCGGAGACACCCCTCCACTTT. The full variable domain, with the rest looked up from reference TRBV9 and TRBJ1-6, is DSGVTQTPKHLITATGQRVTLRCSPRSGDLSVYWYQQSLDQGLQFLIQYYNGEERAKGNILERFSAQQFPDLHSELNLSSLELGDSALYFCASSPLGGAETPLHFGNGTRLTVT.

Here the CDR3 reads CASSSPLDRGLYGYTF. The DNA of the CDR3 is TGTGCCAGCAGCTCCCCCTTGGACAGGGGGCTCTATGGCTACACCTTC. The chain employs TRBV7-9 and TRBJ1-2; TRBD1 matches at 11 bases. Germline V CDR1 and CDR2: SEHNR, FQNEAQ (reference sequence). CDR3 size: 16 residues. Trimming took 4 bases from V and 4 from J; bases not matched to a gene: 8.

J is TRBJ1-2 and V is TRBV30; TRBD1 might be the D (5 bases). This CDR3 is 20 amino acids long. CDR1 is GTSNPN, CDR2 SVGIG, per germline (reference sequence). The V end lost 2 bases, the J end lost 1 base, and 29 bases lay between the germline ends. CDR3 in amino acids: CAWSRTRGRGVSEINYGYTF. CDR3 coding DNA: TGTGCCTGGAGTAGGACGCGGGGGAGAGGTGTGTCAGAGATTAACTATGGCTACACCTTC.

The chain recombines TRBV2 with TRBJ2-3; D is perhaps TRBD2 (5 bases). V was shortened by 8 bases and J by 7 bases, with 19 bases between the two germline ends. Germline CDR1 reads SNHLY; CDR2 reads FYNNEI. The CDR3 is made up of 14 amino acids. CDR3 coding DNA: TGTGCCAGCCGTTCTGCTAGCAGCTCGTATACGCAGTATTTT. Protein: CASRSASSSYTQYF.

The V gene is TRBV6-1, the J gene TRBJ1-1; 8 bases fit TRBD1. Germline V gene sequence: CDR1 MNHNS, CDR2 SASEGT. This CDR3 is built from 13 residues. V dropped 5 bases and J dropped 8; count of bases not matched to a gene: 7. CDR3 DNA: TGTGCCAGCAGTCCGGACAGGGTGGCCGAAGCTTTCTTT. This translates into CASSPDRVAEAFF.

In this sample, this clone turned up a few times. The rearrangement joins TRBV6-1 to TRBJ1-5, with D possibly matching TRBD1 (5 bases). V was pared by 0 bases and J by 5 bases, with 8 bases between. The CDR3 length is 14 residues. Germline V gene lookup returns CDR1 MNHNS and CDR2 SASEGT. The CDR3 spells CASSEASRDQPQHF. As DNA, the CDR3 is TGTGCCAGCAGTGAAGCGTCCAGGGATCAGCCCCAGCATTTT.

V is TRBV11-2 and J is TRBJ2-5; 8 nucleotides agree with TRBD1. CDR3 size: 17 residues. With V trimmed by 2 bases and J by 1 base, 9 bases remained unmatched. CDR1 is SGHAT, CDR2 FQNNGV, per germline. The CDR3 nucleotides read TGTGCCAGCAGCTTACCCTCAGGGGGCGGCTCCCAAGAGACCCAGTACTTC. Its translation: CASSLPSGGGSQETQYF.

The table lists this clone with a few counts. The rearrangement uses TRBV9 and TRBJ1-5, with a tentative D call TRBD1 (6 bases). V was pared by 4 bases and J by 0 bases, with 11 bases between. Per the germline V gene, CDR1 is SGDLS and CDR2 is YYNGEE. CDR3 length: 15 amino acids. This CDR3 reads CASSSTGNSNQPQHF. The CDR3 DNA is TGTGCCAGCAGCTCGACAGGCAATAGCAATCAGCCCCAGCATTTT.

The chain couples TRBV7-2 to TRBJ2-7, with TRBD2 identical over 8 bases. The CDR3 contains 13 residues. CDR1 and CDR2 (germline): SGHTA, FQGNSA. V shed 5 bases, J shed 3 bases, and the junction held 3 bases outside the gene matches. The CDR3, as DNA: TGTGCCAGCAGCGCCCGGGGGGGCTACGAGCAGTACTTC. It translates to CASSARGGYEQYF.

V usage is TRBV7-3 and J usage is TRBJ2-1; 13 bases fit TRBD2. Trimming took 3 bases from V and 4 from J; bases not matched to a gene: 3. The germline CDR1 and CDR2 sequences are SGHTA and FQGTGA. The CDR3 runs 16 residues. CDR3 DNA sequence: TGTGCCAGCAGCTTTCGACTAGCGGGGGGTTACAATGAGCAGTTCTTC. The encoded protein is CASSFRLAGGYNEQFF.

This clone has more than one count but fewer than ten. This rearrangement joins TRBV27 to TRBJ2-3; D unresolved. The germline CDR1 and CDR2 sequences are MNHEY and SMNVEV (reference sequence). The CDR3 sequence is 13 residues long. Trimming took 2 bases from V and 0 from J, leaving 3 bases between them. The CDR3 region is CASSLQSTDTQYF. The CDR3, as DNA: TGTGCCAGCAGTTTACAGAGCACAGATACGCAGTATTTT.

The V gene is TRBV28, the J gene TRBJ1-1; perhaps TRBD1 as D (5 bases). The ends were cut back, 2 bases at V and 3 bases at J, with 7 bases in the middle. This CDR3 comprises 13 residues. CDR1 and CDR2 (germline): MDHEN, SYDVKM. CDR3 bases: TGTGCCAGCAGTTTAGCAGGGTACACTGAAGCTTTCTTT. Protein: CASSLAGYTEAFF.

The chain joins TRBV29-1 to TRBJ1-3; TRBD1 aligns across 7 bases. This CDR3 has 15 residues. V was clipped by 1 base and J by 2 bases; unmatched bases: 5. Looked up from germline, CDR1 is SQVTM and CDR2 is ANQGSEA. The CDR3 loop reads CSVEGQGEAGNTIYF. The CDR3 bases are TGCAGCGTTGAAGGACAGGGTGAGGCTGGAAACACCATATATTTT.

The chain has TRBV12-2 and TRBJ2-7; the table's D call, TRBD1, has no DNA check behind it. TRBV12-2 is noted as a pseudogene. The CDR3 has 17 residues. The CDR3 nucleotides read TGTGCAAGTCGCTTAGCTGGTCACAGTCTGAGCTCCTACGAGCAGTACGTC. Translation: CASRLAGHSLSSYEQYV.

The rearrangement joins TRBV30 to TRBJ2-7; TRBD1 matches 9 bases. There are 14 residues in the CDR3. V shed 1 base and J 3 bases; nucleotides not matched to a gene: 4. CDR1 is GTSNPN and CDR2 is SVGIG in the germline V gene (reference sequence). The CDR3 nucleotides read TGTGCCTGGAGTGAGGACAGGGGACTCTACGAGCAGTACTTC. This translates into CAWSEDRGLYEQYF.

This CDR3 is CASSHTDRPHGYTF. The DNA of the CDR3 is TGCGCCAGCAGCCACACAGATAGGCCCCATGGCTACACCTTC. The chain joins TRBV4-3 to TRBJ1-2; unclear D gene. V gave up 3 bases and J gave up 6 bases, with 14 bases separating them. Germline loops: CDR1 LGHNA, CDR2 YSLEER. The CDR3 runs to 14 residues.